Listed here are 27 T cell receptor beta chains from one sample, sequenced in a study of response to subunit inactivated influenza vaccine. From the RT-PCR reads, TCRdb called clonotypes with MiXCR, one entry per CDR3 protein. This sample has hundreds of thousands of distinct CDR3 sequences, with roughly 14% found just once. The specimen was PBMCs from blood, collected 11 to 12 days after vaccination. Receptors originate from a man aged 50 or older who received an inactivated influenza vaccine.

This clonotype has a handful of counts. This chain connects TRBV11-2 to TRBJ2-1; D remains unclear. This CDR3 is 16 amino acids long. Germline CDR1 is SGHAT and CDR2 is FQNNGV. Trimming left V 2 bases short and J 1 base short, with 12 bases between. CDR3 sequence: CASSLRGRYSYNEQFF. DNA for the CDR3: TGTGCCAGCAGCTTAAGAGGTAGATATTCCTACAATGAGCAGTTCTTC.

V and J are TRBV29-1 and TRBJ2-6; D perhaps matches TRBD1 (6 bases). Germline CDR1 reads SQVTM; CDR2 reads ANQGSEA. The CDR3 length is 14 residues. Trimming removed 2 bases at V and 1 base at J, with 6 bases between. CDR3 DNA: TGCAGCGTTGAAACAGGGTCTGGGGCCAACGTCCTGACTTTC. It encodes CSVETGSGANVLTF.

The chain links TRBV20-1 to TRBJ2-5; TRBD2 agrees at 9 bases. J lost 2 bases, V lost 6 bases, and 7 bases had no gene match. The germline CDR1 and CDR2 sequences are DFQATT and SNEGSKA (reference sequence). CDR3 length equals 14 residues. The CDR3 protein is CSAPGLASQETQYF. The CDR3 DNA sequence: TGCAGTGCCCCCGGACTAGCGTCTCAAGAGACCCAGTACTTC.

The chain carries TRBV7-2 and TRBJ1-5, with D tentatively TRBD1 (6 bases). V lost 5 bases to trimming and J lost 14 bases, with 19 bases between them. The germline gives CDR1 SGHTA, CDR2 FQGNSA. This CDR3 comprises 13 residues. For the CDR3, the DNA is TGTGCCAGCAGCCCACCCGGCCGGGACACCAAGCATTTT. Its protein product is CASSPPGRDTKHF.

This clonotype was found a few times. The chain carries TRBV9 and TRBJ2-1, with 12 bases fitting TRBD2. Per the germline V gene, CDR1 is SGDLS and CDR2 is YYNGEE. Trimming removed 3 bases from V and 6 bases from J; junction bases left unmatched: 4. The CDR3 loop spans 15 amino acids. CDR3 in amino acids: CASSATSGSVNEQFF. The DNA for the CDR3 is TGTGCCAGCAGCGCGACTAGCGGGAGCGTCAATGAGCAGTTCTTC.

The J gene is TRBJ2-7, the V gene TRBV9; possible D gene TRBD2, 6 bases. Germline CDR1 SGDLS, CDR2 YYNGEE. The CDR3 runs to 14 residues. Deletions cut 3 bases from V and 4 bases from J, with 14 bases between. In DNA, the CDR3 is TGTGCCAGCAGCGCCCAGTTGGGGGGATACGAGCAGTACTTC. Translated, it gives CASSAQLGGYEQYF.

The chain joins TRBV14 to TRBJ2-3; D may be TRBD1 (6 bases). The ends were cut back, 2 bases at V and 7 bases at J, with 19 bases in the middle. The V gene's germline CDR1 is SGHDN and CDR2 FVKESK. This CDR3 has 16 residues. CDR3 loop: CASSQYLQGRAYTQYF. The CDR3 DNA follows: TGTGCCAGCAGCCAATACCTACAGGGAAGGGCATATACGCAGTATTTT.

The chain links TRBV4-1 to TRBJ1-4; 7 bases are shared with TRBD1. With V trimmed by 1 base and J by 7 bases, 9 bases remained unmatched. CDR3 length: 16 amino acids. The germline V gene encodes CDR1 MGHRA and CDR2 YSYEKL. CDR3 sequence (DNA): TGCGCCAGCAGCCAAGCTAGACAGGGACGGGGTGAAAAACTGTTTTTT. This translates into CASSQARQGRGEKLFF.

The chain joins TRBV7-9 to TRBJ2-7, with 9 bases identical to TRBD1. V lost 3 bases and J lost 7; bases outside the gene matches: 7. The CDR3 consists of 14 residues. From germline, CDR1 is SEHNR and CDR2 FQNEAQ (reference sequence). CDR3 in amino acids: CASSLVQGASEQYF. The CDR3 DNA reads as TGTGCCAGCAGCTTGGTACAGGGGGCGAGTGAGCAGTACTTC. The full variable domain, rest sourced from reference TRBV7-9 and TRBJ2-7, is DTGVSQNPRHKITKRGQNVTFRCDPISEHNRLYWYRQTLGQGPEFLTYFQNEAQLEKSRLLSDRFSAERPKGSFSTLEIQRTEQGDSAMYLCASSLVQGASEQYFGPGTRLTVT.

This clonotype was found many times. V is TRBV20-1 and J is TRBJ2-7; D perhaps matches TRBD2 (5 bases). This CDR3 has 14 residues. Germline lookup yields CDR1 DFQATT and CDR2 SNEGSKA (reference sequence). V lost 0 bases, J lost 3 bases, and 12 bases lay in between. The CDR3 DNA reads TGCAGTGCTAGAGATGGCGGACTCCTCTACGAGCAGTACTTC. It encodes CSARDGGLLYEQYF.

This clonotype was found a few times. This rearrangement joins TRBV14 to TRBJ2-7, with unresolved D. Germline loops: CDR1 SGHDN, CDR2 FVKESK. CDR3 length: 19 amino acids. V lost 4 bases and J lost 3, with 28 bases in between. DNA of the CDR3: TGTGCCAGCAGCCTCTTGAGAGCCAAGATTACGGGTCCCCGCTACGAGCAGTACTTC. As protein: CASSLLRAKITGPRYEQYF.

This chain links TRBV7-8 with TRBJ1-4; 7 nucleotides line up with TRBD1. There are 17 residues in the CDR3. V trimming: 4 bases; J trimming: 5 bases; junction bases outside the gene matches: 13. Germline CDR1 and CDR2: SGHVS and FQNEAQ. The CDR3 here is CASSSLYAGTENEKLFF. The CDR3 bases are TGTGCCAGCAGCTCACTCTACGCCGGGACAGAGAATGAAAAACTGTTTTTT.

This clonotype was seen more than once but under ten times. The rearrangement links TRBV4-3 to TRBJ2-1; perhaps TRBD2 as D (6 bases). This CDR3 has 14 amino acids. V lost 8 bases and J lost 7, with 18 bases in between. Germline V CDR1 and CDR2: LGHNA, YSLEER. CDR3 in amino acids: CASGLRGRKNEQFF. The CDR3 DNA reads TGCGCCAGCGGGCTCCGGGGGAGAAAAAATGAGCAGTTCTTC.

A few counts support this clonotype. CDR3 in DNA: TGCAGTGCTAGACGTACTAGCGGGGGGAACACCGGGGAGCTGTTTTTT. Translated: CSARRTSGGNTGELFF. This chain joins TRBV20-1 and TRBJ2-2; 11 nucleotides align to TRBD2. CDR1 and CDR2 (germline): DFQATT, SNEGSKA (reference sequence). With 2 bases clipped from V and 1 base from J, the junction kept 3 bases outside the gene matches. CDR3 length: 16 residues.

This chain links TRBV7-2 with TRBJ2-5, with 13 bases fitting TRBD2. J lost 5 bases, V lost 5 bases, and 5 bases had no gene match. The CDR3 is made up of 15 amino acids. Looked up from germline, CDR1 is SGHTA and CDR2 is FQGNSA. CDR3 coding DNA: TGTGCCAGCAGCCGGGGGACTAGCGGGGTCGAGACCCAGTACTTC. The encoded protein is CASSRGTSGVETQYF.

The gene calls are TRBV7-2 and TRBJ2-7, with TRBD1 matching 12 bases. The germline V gene has CDR1 SGHTA and CDR2 FQGNSA. The length of the CDR3 is 15 residues. V trimming: 3 bases; J trimming: 3 bases; junction bases outside the gene matches: 3. This CDR3 reads CASSFGTGGVYEQYF. CDR3 nucleotides: TGTGCCAGCAGCTTCGGGACAGGGGGCGTCTACGAGCAGTACTTC.

This clonotype showed up just a few times. J is TRBJ2-6 and V is TRBV29-1; maybe TRBD1 (6 bases). Germline lookup yields CDR1 SQVTM and CDR2 ANQGSEA. V gave up 6 bases and J gave up 4 bases, with 10 bases separating them. The CDR3 spans 13 residues. CDR3 sequence reads: CSVRGKGANVLTF. The CDR3 DNA reads TGCAGCGTCAGGGGTAAAGGGGCCAACGTCCTGACTTTC.

J is TRBJ2-2 and V is TRBV7-9; unclear D gene. Germline CDR1 reads SEHNR; CDR2 reads FQNEAQ (reference sequence). With 5 bases removed from V and 5 bases from J, the gap between germline ends came to 9 bases. The CDR3 is 13 amino acids. CDR3 loop: CASSRIVTGELFF. In nucleotides, the CDR3 is TGTGCCAGCAGCCGAATAGTAACCGGGGAGCTGTTTTTT.

CDR3 DNA sequence: TGCGCCAGCAGCTCGGGACAGGGGTCCCTTCGCCAAGAGACCCAGTACTTC. It encodes CASSSGQGSLRQETQYF. This chain links TRBV5-1 with TRBJ2-5, with 10 positions matching TRBD1. With V trimmed by 3 bases and J by 1 base, 9 bases remained unmatched. The CDR3 spans 17 residues. Germline CDR1 and CDR2: SGHRS and YFSETQ.

V is TRBV5-6 and J is TRBJ2-2; TRBD1 agrees at 7 bases. Germline V gives CDR1 SGHDT, CDR2 YYEEEE. This CDR3 is 15 amino acids long. V shed 5 bases, J shed 4 bases, and the junction held 8 bases outside the gene matches. CDR3 nucleotide sequence: TGTGCCAGCAGTAGTACCGGGACAGCCACCGGGGAGCTGTTTTTT. It is translated as CASSSTGTATGELFF.

This clonotype was seen more than once but under ten times. The chain carries TRBV12-3 or TRBV12-4 and TRBJ1-6, with D hard to call. Trimming cost V 3 bases and J 7 bases, with 10 bases left between them. CDR3 length: 14 residues. The CDR3 region is CASSFGVSNSPLHF. For the CDR3, the DNA is TGTGCCAGCAGTTTTGGGGTGTCCAATTCACCCCTCCACTTT.

This clonotype turned up a few times. The chain employs TRBV16 and TRBJ1-2, with unresolved D. The CDR3 is 13 residues long. The germline V gene has CDR1 KGHSY and CDR2 FQNENV. Trimming stripped 6 bases from V and 0 bases from J, with 8 bases between. CDR3 coding DNA: TGTGCCAGCAGACTGACGGCTAACTATGGCTACACCTTC. It translates to CASRLTANYGYTF. The entire variable domain, with the rest obtained from reference TRBV16 and TRBJ1-2, is as follows: GEEVAQTPKHLVRGEGQKAKLYCAPIKGHSYVFWYQQVLKNEFKFLISFQNENVFDETGMPKERFSAKCLPNSPCSLEIQATKLEDSAVYFCASRLTANYGYTFGSGTRLTVV.

There are many counts of this clonotype. The genes are TRBV5-1 and TRBJ2-7; TRBD2 is a possible D gene (6 bases). Per the germline V gene, CDR1 is SGHRS and CDR2 is YFSETQ. V lost 4 bases and J lost 3, with 11 bases in between. This CDR3 has 13 residues. CDR3 nucleotides: TGCGCCAGCAGCCCCGGGACTCTCTACGAGCAGTACTTC. Amino acids: CASSPGTLYEQYF. Variable domain in full (rest from reference TRBV5-1 and TRBJ2-7): KAGVTQTPRYLIKTRGQQVTLSCSPISGHRSVSWYQQTPGQGLQFLFEYFSETQRNKGNFPGRFSGRQFSNSRSEMNVSTLELGDSALYLCASSPGTLYEQYFGPGTRLTVT.

The CDR3 coding sequence is TGCGCCAGCAGCCCACAACCGAGCTCTGGAAACACCATATATTTT. Its protein is CASSPQPSSGNTIYF. J is TRBJ1-3 and V is TRBV5-1; no firm D call. CDR1 SGHRS and CDR2 YFSETQ come from the germline V gene. There are 15 residues in the CDR3. Deletions cut 4 bases from V and 0 bases from J, with 11 bases between.

The chain uses TRBV29-1 and TRBJ2-3, with 8 bases lining up with TRBD2. Germline V gene sequence: CDR1 SQVTM, CDR2 ANQGSEA. The CDR3 is 15 residues long. Unmatched junction bases numbered 11, after V lost 5 bases and J lost 4 bases. The CDR3 nucleotides read TGCAGCGTTCCTGCGGGGAGCGGGAGTGCAGATACGCAGTATTTT. Protein sequence: CSVPAGSGSADTQYF.

The rearrangement uses TRBV20-1 and TRBJ2-7; D is unresolved. Trimming pared 5 bases from V and 2 bases from J, leaving 7 bases between. CDR1 is DFQATT, CDR2 SNEGSKA, per germline (reference sequence). There are 11 residues in the CDR3. CDR3 bases: TGCAGTGCTTGGTGGACCTACGAGCAGTACTTC. This codes for CSAWWTYEQYF.

The chain is built from TRBV7-9 and TRBJ1-2; no clear D gene. This CDR3 comprises 13 residues. Looked up from germline, CDR1 is SEHNR and CDR2 is FQNEAQ (reference sequence). V was trimmed by 0 bases and J by 4 bases, leaving 6 bases between them. The DNA of the CDR3 is TGTGCCAGCAGCTTAGCCCCTATCTATGGCTACACCTTC. Its protein product is CASSLAPIYGYTF.